The 6 T cell receptor beta chains below come from one sample, sequenced in a study of OX40 agonist ivuxolimab in advanced cancers. Profiled with immunoSEQ multiplex PCR; TCRdb holds only in-frame clones, not every one. The sample has tens of thousands of clones; about 85% are singletons. The sequences come from CD4+ or CD8+ T cells sorted from blood, collected in a trial of the OX40 agonist ivuxolimab. These receptors originate from an adult with an advanced solid tumor such as melanoma, head and neck, liver or kidney cancer.

V gene TRBV19 combines with J gene TRBJ2-7; D is perhaps TRBD1 (5 bases). Germline V gene data show CDR1 as LNHDA and CDR2 as SQIVND (reference sequence). The V end lost 0 bases, the J end lost 4 bases, and 10 bases lay between the germline ends. The CDR3 consists of 14 residues. CDR3: CASSIDSGAYEQYF. The CDR3 nucleotides are TGTGCCAGTAGTATAGATTCTGGGGCTTACGAGCAGTACTTC.

This clone was seen a handful of times. J is TRBJ2-1 and V is TRBV2; the D is unclear. V was clipped by 7 bases and J by 9 bases, with 19 bases between them. Germline V gives CDR1 SNHLY, CDR2 FYNNEI. The CDR3 runs 14 residues. CDR3 amino acids: CASNGDLIGLEQFF. DNA of the CDR3: TGTGCCAGCAATGGGGATTTAATCGGGCTTGAGCAGTTCTTC.

This rearrangement joins TRBV6-1 to TRBJ2-7; 11 bases map to TRBD2. The CDR3 length is 14 residues. Per the germline V gene, CDR1 is MNHNS and CDR2 is SASEGT. V trimming: 8 bases; J trimming: 4 bases; junction bases outside the gene matches: 7. The CDR3 nucleotides read TGTGCCAGCGCAGCACTAGCGGGGGTATACGAGCAGTACTTC. This translates into CASAALAGVYEQYF.

CDR3 amino acids: CSVEGTVYGYTF. The CDR3 DNA follows: TGCAGCGTTGAGGGGACAGTCTATGGCTACACCTTC. The chain employs TRBV29-1 and TRBJ1-2; 7 positions agree with TRBD1. The V segment lost 3 bases and the J segment 4 bases; nucleotides outside the gene matches: 2. CDR1 is SQVTM, CDR2 ANQGSEA, per germline. This CDR3 is 12 amino acids long.

This rearrangement joins TRBV5-4 to TRBJ2-1; 10 positions match TRBD2. Trimming at V came to 4 bases and at J to 9 bases, leaving 16 bases not matched to a gene. Germline V lookup: CDR1 SGHNT, CDR2 YYREEE (reference sequence). CDR3 size: 17 residues. The CDR3 here is CASSPSAGGRAVPEQFF. For the CDR3, the DNA is TGTGCCAGCAGCCCGTCAGCGGGAGGGCGGGCTGTTCCTGAGCAGTTCTTC.

The chain joins TRBV10-3 to TRBJ1-4; D unresolved. This CDR3 contains 13 residues. Trimming removed 9 bases from V and 5 bases from J, with 13 bases in between. The germline gives CDR1 ENHRY, CDR2 SYGVKD. The DNA for the CDR3 is TGTGCCATAGGACCAACTGGGAATGAAAAACTGTTTTTT. Protein: CAIGPTGNEKLFF.